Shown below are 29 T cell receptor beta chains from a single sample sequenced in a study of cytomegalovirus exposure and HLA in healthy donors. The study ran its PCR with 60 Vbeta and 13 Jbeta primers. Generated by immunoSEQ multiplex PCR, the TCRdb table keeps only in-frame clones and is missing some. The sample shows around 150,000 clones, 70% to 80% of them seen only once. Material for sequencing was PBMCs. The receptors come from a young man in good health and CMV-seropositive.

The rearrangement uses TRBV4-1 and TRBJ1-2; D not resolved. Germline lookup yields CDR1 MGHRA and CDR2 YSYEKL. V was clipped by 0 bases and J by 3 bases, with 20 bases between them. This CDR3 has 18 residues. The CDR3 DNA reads TGCGCCAGCAGCCAAGATGATTGGACTCTCCCTACCGACTATGGCTACACCTTC. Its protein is CASSQDDWTLPTDYGYTF.

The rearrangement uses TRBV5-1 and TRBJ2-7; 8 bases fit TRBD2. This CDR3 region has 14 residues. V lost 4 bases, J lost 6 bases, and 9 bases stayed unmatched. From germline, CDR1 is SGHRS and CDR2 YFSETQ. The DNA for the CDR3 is TGCGCCAGCAGCGAAGCGGGAGTTGATACCGAGCAGTACTTC. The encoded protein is CASSEAGVDTEQYF.

Here the CDR3 reads CASSLVRDSNQPQHF. The CDR3, as DNA: TGTGCCAGCAGCTTGGTGCGGGATAGCAATCAGCCCCAGCATTTT. The chain is built from TRBV5-6 and TRBJ1-5; unclear D gene. Looked up from germline, CDR1 is SGHDT and CDR2 is YYEEEE. Trimming took 0 bases from V and 0 from J, leaving 7 bases between them. CDR3 length: 15 residues.

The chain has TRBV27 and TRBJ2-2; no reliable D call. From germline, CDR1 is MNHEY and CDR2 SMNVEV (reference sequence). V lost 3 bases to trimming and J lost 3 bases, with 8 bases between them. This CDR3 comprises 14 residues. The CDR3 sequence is CASSLGTHTGELFF. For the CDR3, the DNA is TGTGCCAGCAGTTTGGGCACACACACCGGGGAGCTGTTTTTT.

The CDR3 sequence is CASSLPGETQYF. In nucleotides, the CDR3 is TGTGCCAGCAGCTTACCGGGAGAGACCCAGTACTTC. The chain is built from TRBV7-3 and TRBJ2-5; D is undetermined. CDR1 is SGHTA and CDR2 is FQGTGA in the germline V gene. V lost 2 bases and J 4 bases, leaving 5 bases between the germline ends. The CDR3 is 12 amino acids.

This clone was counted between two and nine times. CDR3 region: CSANRAHPPGELFF. DNA for the CDR3: TGCAGCGCTAACAGGGCGCACCCTCCCGGGGAGCTGTTTTTT. V gene TRBV29-1 combines with J gene TRBJ2-2; a weak D match, TRBD1 (6 bases). V lost 7 bases and J lost 6, with 18 bases in between. The CDR3 loop spans 14 amino acids. Germline V lookup: CDR1 SQVTM, CDR2 ANQGSEA.

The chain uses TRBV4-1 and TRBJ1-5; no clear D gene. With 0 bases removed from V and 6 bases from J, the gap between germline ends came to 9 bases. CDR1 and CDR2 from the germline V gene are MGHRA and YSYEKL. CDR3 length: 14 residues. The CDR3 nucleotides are TGCGCCAGCAGCCAAGAGAGGTCGGGTCAGCCCCAGCATTTT. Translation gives CASSQERSGQPQHF.

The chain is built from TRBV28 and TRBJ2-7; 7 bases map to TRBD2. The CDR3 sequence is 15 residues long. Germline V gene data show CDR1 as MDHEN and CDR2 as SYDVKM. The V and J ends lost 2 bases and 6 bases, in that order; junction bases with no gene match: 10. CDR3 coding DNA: TGTGCCAGCAGTTTAAATGGCGGGAGCGGCAGCGAGCAGTACTTC. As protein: CASSLNGGSGSEQYF.

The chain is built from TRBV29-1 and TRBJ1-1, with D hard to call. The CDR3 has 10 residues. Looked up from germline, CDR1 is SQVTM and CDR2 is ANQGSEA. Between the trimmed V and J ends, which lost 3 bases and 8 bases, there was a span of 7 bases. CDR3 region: CSVEATEAFF. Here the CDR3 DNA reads TGCAGCGTTGAGGCAACAGAAGCTTTCTTT.

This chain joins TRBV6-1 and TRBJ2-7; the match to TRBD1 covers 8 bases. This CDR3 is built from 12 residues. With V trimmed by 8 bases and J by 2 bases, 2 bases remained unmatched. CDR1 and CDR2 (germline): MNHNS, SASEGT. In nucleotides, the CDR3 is TGTGCCAGCTGGGGACAGGCCTACGAGCAGTACTTC. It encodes CASWGQAYEQYF.

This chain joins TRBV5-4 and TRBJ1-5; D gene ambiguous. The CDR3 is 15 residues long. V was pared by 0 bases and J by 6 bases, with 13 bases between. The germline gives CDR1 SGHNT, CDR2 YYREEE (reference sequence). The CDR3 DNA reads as TGTGCCAGCAGCTTGGGAGGGAGCAACGGTCAGCCCCAGCATTTT. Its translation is CASSLGGSNGQPQHF.

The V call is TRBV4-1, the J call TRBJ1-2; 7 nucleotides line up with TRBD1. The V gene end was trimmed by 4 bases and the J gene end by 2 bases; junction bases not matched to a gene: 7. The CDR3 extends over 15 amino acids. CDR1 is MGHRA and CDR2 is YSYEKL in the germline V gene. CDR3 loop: CASSLNRGANYGYTF. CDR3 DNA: TGCGCCAGCAGCCTTAACAGGGGAGCGAACTATGGCTACACCTTC.

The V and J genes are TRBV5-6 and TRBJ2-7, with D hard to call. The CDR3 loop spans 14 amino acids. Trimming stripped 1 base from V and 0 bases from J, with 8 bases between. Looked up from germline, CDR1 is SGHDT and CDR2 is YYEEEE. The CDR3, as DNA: TGTGCCAGCAGCTTGACAGAGAGCTCCTACGAGCAGTACTTC. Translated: CASSLTESSYEQYF.

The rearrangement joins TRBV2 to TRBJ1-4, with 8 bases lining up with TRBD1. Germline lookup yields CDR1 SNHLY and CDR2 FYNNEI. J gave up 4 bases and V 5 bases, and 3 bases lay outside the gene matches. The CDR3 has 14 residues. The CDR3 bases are TGTGCCAGCAGTTTACAGGGGGTTAATGAAAAACTGTTTTTT. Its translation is CASSLQGVNEKLFF.

Here the CDR3 DNA reads TGCGCCAGCACCAACGGAGGGTTATCGGATTCCGTCTACGAGCAGTACTTC. This encodes CASTNGGLSDSVYEQYF. This chain joins TRBV5-1 and TRBJ2-7, with a tentative D call TRBD2 (6 bases). V was cut by 6 bases and J by 3 bases, with 25 bases left in between. In germline, CDR1 is SGHRS, CDR2 YFSETQ. The CDR3 loop spans 17 amino acids.

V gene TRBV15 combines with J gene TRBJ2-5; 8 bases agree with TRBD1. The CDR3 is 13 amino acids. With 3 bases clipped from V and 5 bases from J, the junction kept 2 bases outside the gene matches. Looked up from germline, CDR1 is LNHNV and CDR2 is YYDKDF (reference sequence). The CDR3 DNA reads TGTGCCACCAGCAGGCAGGGGGCGGAGACCCAGTACTTC. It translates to CATSRQGAETQYF.

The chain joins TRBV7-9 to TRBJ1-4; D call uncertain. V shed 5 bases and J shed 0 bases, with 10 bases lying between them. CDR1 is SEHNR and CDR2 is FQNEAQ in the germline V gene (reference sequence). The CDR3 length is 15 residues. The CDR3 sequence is CASSQRSATNEKLFF. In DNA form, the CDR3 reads TGTGCCAGCAGCCAACGGAGTGCAACTAATGAAAAACTGTTTTTT.

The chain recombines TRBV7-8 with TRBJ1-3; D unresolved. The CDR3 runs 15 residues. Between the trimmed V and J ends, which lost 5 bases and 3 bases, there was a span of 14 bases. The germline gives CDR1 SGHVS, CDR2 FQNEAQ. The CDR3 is CASSQLGRGGNTIYF. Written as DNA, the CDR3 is TGTGCCAGCAGCCAACTGGGGAGAGGTGGAAACACCATATATTTT.

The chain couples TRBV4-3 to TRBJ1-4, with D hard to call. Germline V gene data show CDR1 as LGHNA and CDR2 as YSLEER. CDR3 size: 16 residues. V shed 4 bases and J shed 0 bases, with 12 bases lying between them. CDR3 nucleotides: TGCGCCAGCAGCCGAACCTGGCCCACAACTAATGAAAAACTGTTTTTT. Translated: CASSRTWPTTNEKLFF.

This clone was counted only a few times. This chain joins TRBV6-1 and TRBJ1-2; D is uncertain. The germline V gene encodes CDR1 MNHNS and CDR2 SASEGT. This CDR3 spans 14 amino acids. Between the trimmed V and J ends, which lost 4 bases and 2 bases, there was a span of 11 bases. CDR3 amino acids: CASSARGGNYGYTF. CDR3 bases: TGTGCCAGCAGTGCCAGAGGAGGGAACTATGGCTACACCTTC.

The DNA of the CDR3 is TGTGCCAGCAGGTTTTCCAGGGCTACAAACACTGAAGCTTTCTTT. Its translation: CASRFSRATNTEAFF. The chain uses TRBV6-5 and TRBJ1-1, with a weak D call TRBD1 (5 bases). Trimming left V 6 bases short and J 2 bases short, with 16 bases between. CDR1 is MNHEY and CDR2 is SVGAGI in the germline V gene. This CDR3 has 15 amino acids.

CDR3 nucleotides: TGTGCCAGCAGCTTCCCTTCAGGGTTAGCTGAAGCTTTCTTT. Translation: CASSFPSGLAEAFF. This rearrangement joins TRBV13 to TRBJ1-1; tentative D call: TRBD1 (5 bases). CDR3 length equals 14 residues. In germline, CDR1 is PRHDT, CDR2 FYEKMQ (reference sequence). The ends were cut back, 3 bases at V and 6 bases at J, with 14 bases in the middle.

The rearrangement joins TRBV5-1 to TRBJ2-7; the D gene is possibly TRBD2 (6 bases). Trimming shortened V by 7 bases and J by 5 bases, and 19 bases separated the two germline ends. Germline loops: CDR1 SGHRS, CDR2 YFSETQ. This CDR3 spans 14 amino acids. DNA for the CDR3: TGCGCCAGCGCTCAACGGCAGGGAGGTAACGAGCAGTACTTC. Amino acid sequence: CASAQRQGGNEQYF.

CDR3 loop: CASRDTGISYEQYF. The CDR3 DNA follows: TGTGCCAGCAGGGATACAGGGATTTCCTACGAGCAGTACTTC. The chain is built from TRBV6-1 and TRBJ2-7; tentatively, D is TRBD1 (6 bases). Germline CDR1 reads MNHNS; CDR2 reads SASEGT. V dropped 6 bases and J dropped 1 base, with 13 bases sitting between them. The CDR3 has 14 amino acids.

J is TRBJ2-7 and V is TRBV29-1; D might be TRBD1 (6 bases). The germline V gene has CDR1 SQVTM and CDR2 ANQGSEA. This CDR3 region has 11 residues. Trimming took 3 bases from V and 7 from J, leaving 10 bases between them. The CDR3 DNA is TGCAGCGTTGAGGGGGCTCAGGAGCAGTACTTC. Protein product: CSVEGAQEQYF.

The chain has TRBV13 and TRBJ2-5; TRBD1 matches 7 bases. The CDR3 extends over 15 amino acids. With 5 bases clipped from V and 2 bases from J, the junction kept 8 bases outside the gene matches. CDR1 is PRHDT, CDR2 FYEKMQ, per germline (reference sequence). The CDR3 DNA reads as TGTGCCAGCAGCCCCGGTGGCAGGGGGCAAGAGACCCAGTACTTC. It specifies CASSPGGRGQETQYF.

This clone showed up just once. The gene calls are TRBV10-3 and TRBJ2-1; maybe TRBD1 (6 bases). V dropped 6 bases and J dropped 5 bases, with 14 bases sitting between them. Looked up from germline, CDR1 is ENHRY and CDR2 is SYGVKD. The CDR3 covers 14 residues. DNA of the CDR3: TGTGCCATCAGCTCGGCTGGGGGCAACAATGAGCAGTTCTTC. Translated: CAISSAGGNNEQFF.

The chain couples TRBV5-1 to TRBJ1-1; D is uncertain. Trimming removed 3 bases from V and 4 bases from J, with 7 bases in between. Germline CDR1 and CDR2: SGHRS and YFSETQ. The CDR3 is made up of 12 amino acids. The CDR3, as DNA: TGCGCCAGCAGCTCGCCGGGCACTGAAGCTTTCTTT. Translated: CASSSPGTEAFF.

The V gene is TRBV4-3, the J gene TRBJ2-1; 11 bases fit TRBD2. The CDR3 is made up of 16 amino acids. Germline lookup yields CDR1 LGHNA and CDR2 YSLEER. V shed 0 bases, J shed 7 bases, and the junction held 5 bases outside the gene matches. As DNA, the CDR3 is TGCGCCAGCAGCCAAGAAGTGGCTAGCGGGGGGAATGAGCAGTTCTTC. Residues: CASSQEVASGGNEQFF.